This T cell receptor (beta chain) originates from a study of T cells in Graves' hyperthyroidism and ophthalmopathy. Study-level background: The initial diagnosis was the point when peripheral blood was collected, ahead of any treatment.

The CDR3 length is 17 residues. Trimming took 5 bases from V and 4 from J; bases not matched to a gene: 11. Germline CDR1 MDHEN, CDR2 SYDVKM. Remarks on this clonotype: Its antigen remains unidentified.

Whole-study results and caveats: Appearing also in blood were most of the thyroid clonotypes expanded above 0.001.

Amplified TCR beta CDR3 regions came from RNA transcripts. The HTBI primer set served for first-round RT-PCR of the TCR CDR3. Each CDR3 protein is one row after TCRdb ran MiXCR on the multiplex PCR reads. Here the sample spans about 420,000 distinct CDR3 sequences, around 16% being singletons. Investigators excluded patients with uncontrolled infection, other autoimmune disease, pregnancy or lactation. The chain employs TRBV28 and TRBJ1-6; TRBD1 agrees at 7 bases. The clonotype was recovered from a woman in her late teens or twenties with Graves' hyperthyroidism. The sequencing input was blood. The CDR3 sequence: CASSPVPGQLYNSPLHF. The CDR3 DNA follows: TGTGCCAGCAGTCCTGTCCCGGGACAGCTTTATAATTCACCCCTCCACTTT.